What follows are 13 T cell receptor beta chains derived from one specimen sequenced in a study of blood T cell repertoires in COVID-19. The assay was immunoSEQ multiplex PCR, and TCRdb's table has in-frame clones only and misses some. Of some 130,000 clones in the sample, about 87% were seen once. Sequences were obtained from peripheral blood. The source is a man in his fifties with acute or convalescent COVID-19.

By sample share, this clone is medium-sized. The CDR3 DNA reads TGTGCCATCAGTCTAGGACAGGGGGCGGAGGGCTACACCTTC. Protein sequence: CAISLGQGAEGYTF. The chain recombines TRBV10-3 with TRBJ1-2, with 11 nucleotides matching TRBD1. V shed 5 bases and J 8 bases; nucleotides not matched to a gene: 7. Per germline, CDR1 ENHRY and CDR2 SYGVKD. The CDR3 length is 14 residues.

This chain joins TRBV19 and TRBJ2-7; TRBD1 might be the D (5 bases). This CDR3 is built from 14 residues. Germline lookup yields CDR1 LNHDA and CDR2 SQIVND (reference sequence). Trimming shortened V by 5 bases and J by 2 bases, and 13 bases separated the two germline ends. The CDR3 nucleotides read TGTGCCAGTAGTCCCAGGGAATGGACCTACGAGCAGTACTTC. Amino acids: CASSPREWTYEQYF.

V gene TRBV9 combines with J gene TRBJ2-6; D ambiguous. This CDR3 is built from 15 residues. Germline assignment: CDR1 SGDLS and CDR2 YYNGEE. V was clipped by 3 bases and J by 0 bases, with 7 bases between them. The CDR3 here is CASSGLRSGANVLTF. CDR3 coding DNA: TGTGCCAGCAGCGGCCTGCGCTCTGGGGCCAACGTCCTGACTTTC.

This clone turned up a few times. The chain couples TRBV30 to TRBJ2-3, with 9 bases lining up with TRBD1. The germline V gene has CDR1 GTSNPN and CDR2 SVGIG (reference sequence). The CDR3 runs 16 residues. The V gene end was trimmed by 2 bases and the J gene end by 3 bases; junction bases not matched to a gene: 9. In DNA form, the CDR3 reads TGTGCCTGGAGTACCCACCCCGGGACAGGGACAGATACGCAGTATTTT. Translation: CAWSTHPGTGTDTQYF.

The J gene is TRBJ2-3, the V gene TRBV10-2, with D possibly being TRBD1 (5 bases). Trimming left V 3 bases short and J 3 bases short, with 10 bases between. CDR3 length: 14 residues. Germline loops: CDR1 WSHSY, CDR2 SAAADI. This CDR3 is CASSEGRVTDTQYF. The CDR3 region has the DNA TGCGCCAGCAGTGAAGGCAGGGTGACAGATACGCAGTATTTT.

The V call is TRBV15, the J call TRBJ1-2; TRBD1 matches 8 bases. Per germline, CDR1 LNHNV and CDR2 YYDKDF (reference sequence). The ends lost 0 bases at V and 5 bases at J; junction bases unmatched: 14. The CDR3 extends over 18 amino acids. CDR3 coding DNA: TGTGCCACCAGCAGAGAGTGGGGGGGGACAGGAGCCGCATATGGCTACACCTTC. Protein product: CATSREWGGTGAAYGYTF. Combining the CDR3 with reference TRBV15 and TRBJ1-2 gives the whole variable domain DAMVIQNPRYQVTQFGKPVTLSCSQTLNHNVMYWYQQKSSQAPKLLFHYYDKDFNNEADTPDNFQSRRPNTSFCFLDIRSPGLGDTAMYLCATSREWGGTGAAYGYTFGSGTRLTVV.

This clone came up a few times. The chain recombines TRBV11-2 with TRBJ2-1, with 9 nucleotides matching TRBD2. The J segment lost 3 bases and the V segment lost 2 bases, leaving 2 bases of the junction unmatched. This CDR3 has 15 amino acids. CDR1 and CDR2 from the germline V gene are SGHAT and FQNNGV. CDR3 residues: CASSLTRGGYNEQFF. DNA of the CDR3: TGTGCCAGCAGCTTAACGCGGGGGGGCTACAATGAGCAGTTCTTC.

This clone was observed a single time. CDR3 bases: TGTGCCAGCAGGAGAGGGGGCGGGGAGCTGTTTTTT. Amino acids: CASRRGGGELFF. This rearrangement joins TRBV11-2 to TRBJ2-2; possibly TRBD1 for D (6 bases). The CDR3 consists of 12 residues. Trimming left V 6 bases short and J 7 bases short, with 9 bases between. CDR1 is SGHAT, CDR2 FQNNGV, per germline.

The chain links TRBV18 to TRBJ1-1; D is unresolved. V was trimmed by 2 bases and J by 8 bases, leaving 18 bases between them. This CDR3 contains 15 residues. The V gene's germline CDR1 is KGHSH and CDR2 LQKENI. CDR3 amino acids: CASSPATVANTEAFF. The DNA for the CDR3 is TGTGCCAGCTCACCAGCCACAGTCGCCAATACCGAAGCTTTCTTT.

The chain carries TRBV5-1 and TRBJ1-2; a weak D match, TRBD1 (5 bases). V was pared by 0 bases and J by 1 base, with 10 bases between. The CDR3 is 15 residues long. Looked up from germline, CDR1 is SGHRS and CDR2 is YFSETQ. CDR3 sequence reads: CASSLAFDSNYGYTF. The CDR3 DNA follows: TGCGCCAGCAGCTTGGCCTTTGACAGTAACTATGGCTACACCTTC.

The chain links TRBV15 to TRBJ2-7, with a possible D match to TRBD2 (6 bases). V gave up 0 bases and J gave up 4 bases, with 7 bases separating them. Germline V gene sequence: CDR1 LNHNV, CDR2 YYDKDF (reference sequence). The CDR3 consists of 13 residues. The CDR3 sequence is CATSRDSGYEQYF. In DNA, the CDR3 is TGTGCCACCAGCAGAGATAGCGGATACGAGCAGTACTTC.

As DNA, the CDR3 is TGTGCCAGCGGGGGGATCGGGGAGCTGTTTTTT. Protein product: CASGGIGELFF. The chain has TRBV3-1 (or the pseudogene TRBV3-2) and TRBJ2-2; TRBD2 is a possible D gene (6 bases). With 8 bases removed from V and 7 bases from J, the gap between germline ends came to 8 bases. This CDR3 comprises 11 residues. Germline CDR1 is LGHDT and CDR2 is YNNKEL (reference sequence).

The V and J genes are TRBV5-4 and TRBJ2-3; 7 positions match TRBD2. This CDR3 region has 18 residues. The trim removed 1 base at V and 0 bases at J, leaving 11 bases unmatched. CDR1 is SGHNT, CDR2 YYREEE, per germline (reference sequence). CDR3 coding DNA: TGTGCCAGCAGCTTGAGGTCTAGCGGCTTCATCAGCACAGATACGCAGTATTTT. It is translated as CASSLRSSGFISTDTQYF.